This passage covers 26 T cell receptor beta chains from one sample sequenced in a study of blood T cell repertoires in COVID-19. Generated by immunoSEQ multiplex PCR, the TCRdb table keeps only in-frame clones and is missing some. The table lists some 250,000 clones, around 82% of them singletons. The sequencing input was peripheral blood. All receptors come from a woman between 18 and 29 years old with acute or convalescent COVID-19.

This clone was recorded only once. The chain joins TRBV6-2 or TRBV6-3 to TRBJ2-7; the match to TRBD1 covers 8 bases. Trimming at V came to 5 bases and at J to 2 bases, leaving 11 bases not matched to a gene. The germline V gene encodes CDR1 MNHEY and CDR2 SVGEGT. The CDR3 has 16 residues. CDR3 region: CASSTRDRRITYEQYF. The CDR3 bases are TGTGCCAGCAGTACCCGGGACAGGCGAATTACCTACGAGCAGTACTTC.

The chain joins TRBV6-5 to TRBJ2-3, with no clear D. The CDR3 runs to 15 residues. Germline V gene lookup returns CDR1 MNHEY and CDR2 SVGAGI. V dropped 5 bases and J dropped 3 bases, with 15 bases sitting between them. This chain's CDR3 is CASSLRLNPTDTQYF. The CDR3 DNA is TGTGCCAGCAGTCTGCGGCTAAACCCGACAGATACGCAGTATTTT.

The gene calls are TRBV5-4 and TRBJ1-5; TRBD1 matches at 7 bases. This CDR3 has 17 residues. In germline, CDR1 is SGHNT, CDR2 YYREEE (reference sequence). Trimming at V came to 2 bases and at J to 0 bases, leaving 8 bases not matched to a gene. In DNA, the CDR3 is TGTGCCAGCAGCTTCAGACAGGGAGGTTATAGCAATCAGCCCCAGCATTTT. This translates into CASSFRQGGYSNQPQHF.

Here the CDR3 reads CASSPDSYSMNTEAFF. The DNA for the CDR3 is TGTGCCAGCTCACCTGACAGCTACAGTATGAACACTGAAGCTTTCTTT. The chain links TRBV18 to TRBJ1-1, with a possible D match to TRBD1 (5 bases). Germline CDR1 KGHSH, CDR2 LQKENI. This CDR3 is 16 amino acids long. V dropped 3 bases and J dropped 0 bases, with 14 bases sitting between them.

CDR3 region: CASTRWMDRDGYTF. CDR3 in DNA: TGTGCCAGCACTCGCTGGATGGACAGGGACGGCTACACCTTC. The chain is built from TRBV11-2 and TRBJ1-2; 8 nucleotides align to TRBD1. The germline gives CDR1 SGHAT, CDR2 FQNNGV. The CDR3 is 14 amino acids. V gave up 7 bases and J gave up 8 bases; unmatched junction bases: 12.

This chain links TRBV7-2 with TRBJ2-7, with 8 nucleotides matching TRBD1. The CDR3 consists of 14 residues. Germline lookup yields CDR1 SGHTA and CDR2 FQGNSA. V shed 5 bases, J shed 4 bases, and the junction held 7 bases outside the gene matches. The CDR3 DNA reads TGTGCCAGCAGCGTCGGACAGGGAGGTTACGAGCAGTACTTC. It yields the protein CASSVGQGGYEQYF.

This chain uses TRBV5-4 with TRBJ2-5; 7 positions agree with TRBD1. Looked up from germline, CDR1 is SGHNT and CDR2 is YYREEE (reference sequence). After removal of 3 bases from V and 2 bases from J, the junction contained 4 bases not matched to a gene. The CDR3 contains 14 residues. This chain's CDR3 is CASSSGQKQETQYF. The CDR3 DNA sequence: TGTGCCAGCAGCTCGGGACAGAAACAAGAGACCCAGTACTTC.

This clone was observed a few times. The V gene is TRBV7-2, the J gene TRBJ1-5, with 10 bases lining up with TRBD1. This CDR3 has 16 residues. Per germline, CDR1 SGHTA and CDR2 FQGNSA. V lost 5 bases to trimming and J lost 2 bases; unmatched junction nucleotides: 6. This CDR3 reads CASSPDRGPGNQPQHF. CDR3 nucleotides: TGTGCCAGCAGCCCAGACAGGGGGCCTGGCAATCAGCCCCAGCATTTT.

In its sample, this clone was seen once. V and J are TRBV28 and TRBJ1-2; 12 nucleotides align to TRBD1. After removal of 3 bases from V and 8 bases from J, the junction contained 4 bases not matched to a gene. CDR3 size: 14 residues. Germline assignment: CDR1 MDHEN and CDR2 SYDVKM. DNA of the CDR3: TGTGCCAGCAGTTTTGGGACAGGGGGCTTGGGCTACACCTTC. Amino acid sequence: CASSFGTGGLGYTF.

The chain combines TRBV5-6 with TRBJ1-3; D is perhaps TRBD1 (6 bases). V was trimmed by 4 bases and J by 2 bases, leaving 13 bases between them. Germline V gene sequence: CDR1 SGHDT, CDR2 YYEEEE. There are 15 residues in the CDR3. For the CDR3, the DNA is TGTGCCAGCAGCGGAGCAGGGGCTACTGGAAACACCATATATTTT. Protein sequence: CASSGAGATGNTIYF.

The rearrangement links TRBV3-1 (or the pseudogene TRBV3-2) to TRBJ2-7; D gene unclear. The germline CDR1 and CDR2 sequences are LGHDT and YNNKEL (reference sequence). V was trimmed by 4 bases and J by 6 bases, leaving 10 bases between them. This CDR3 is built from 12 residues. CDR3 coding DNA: TGTGCCAGCAGCCTAAGTCGGAGCGAGCAGTACTTC. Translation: CASSLSRSEQYF.

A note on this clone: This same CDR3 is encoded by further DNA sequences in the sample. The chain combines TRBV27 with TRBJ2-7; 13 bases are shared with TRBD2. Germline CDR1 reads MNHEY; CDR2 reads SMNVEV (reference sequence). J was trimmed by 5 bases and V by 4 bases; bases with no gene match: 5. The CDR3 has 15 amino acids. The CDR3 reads CASSSGTSGKNEQYF. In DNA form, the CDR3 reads TGTGCCAGCAGTTCCGGGACTAGCGGGAAGAACGAGCAGTACTTC.

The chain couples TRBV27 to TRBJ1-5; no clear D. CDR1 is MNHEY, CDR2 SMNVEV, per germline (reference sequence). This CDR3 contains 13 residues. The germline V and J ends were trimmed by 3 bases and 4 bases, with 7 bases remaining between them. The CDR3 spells CASSFRLNQPQHF. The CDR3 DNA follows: TGTGCCAGCAGTTTCCGGTTAAATCAGCCCCAGCATTTT.

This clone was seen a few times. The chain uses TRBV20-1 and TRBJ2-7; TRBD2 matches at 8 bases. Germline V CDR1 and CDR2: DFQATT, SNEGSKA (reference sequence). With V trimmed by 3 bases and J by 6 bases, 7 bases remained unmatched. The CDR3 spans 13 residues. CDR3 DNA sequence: TGCAGTGCTAGTCAAGCGGGAGATCGCGAGCAGTACTTC. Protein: CSASQAGDREQYF.

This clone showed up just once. The CDR3 bases are TGTGCCAGCAGTCCGAACCCCGGGACTAGCGGGCCGAACTACAATGAGCAGTTCTTC. It is translated as CASSPNPGTSGPNYNEQFF. The V and J genes are TRBV6-6 and TRBJ2-1; 12 nucleotides agree with TRBD2. The V gene's germline CDR1 is MNHNY and CDR2 SVGAGI (reference sequence). V shed 5 bases, J shed 3 bases, and the junction held 14 bases outside the gene matches. The CDR3 runs 19 residues.

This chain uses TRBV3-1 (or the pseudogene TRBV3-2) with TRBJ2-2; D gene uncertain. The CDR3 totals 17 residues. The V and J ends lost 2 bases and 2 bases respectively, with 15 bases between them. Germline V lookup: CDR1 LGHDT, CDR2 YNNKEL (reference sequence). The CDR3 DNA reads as TGTGCCAGCAGCCAATACGACTCAAGGCCTAACACCGGGGAGCTGTTTTTT. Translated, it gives CASSQYDSRPNTGELFF.

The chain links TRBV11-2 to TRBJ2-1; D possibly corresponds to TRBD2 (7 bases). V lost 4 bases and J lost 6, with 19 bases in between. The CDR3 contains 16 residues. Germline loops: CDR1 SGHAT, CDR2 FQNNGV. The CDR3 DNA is TGTGCCAGCAGCTGGCCCCAGGGGAGGGGTGGCAATGAGCAGTTCTTC. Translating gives CASSWPQGRGGNEQFF.

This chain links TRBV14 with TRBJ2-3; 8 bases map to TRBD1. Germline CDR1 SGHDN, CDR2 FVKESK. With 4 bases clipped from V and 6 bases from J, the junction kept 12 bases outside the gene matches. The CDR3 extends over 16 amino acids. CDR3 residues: CASSPTTGVLMDTQYF. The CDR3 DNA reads TGTGCCAGCAGCCCGACGACAGGGGTCCTCATGGATACGCAGTATTTT.

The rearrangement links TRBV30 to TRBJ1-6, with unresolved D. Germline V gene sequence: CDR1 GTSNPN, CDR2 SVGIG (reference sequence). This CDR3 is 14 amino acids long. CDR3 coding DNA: TGTGCTTTCTCCACCGGGAGTGTTAATTCACCCCTCCACTTT. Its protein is CAFSTGSVNSPLHF.

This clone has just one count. The CDR3 loop is CALKSGAQETQYF. In DNA, the CDR3 is TGTGCCTTAAAGAGCGGGGCACAAGAGACCCAGTACTTC. V and J are TRBV30 and TRBJ2-5, with 7 bases that match TRBD2. V trimming: 7 bases; J trimming: 2 bases; junction bases outside the gene matches: 7. The CDR3 runs 13 residues. Germline CDR1 reads GTSNPN; CDR2 reads SVGIG (reference sequence).

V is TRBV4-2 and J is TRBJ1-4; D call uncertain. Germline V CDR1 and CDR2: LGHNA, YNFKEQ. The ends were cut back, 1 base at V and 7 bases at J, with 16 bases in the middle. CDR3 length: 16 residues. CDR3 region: CASSQGTSGSPEKLFF. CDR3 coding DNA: TGTGCCAGCAGCCAAGGGACTAGCGGGAGTCCTGAAAAACTGTTTTTT.

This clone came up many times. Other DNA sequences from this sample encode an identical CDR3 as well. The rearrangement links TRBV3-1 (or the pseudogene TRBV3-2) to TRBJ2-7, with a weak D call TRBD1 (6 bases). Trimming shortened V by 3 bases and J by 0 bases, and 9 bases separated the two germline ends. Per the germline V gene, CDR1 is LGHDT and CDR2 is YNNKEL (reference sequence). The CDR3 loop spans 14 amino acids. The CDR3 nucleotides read TGTGCCAGCAGCCAGGAACAGGGCTCCTACGAGCAGTACTTC. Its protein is CASSQEQGSYEQYF.

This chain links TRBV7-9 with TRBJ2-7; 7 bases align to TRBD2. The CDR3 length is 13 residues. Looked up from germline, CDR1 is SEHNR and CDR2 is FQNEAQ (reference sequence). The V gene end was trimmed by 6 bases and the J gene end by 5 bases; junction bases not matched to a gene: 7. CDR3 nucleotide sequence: TGTGCCAGCAGGGGCTGGGGGGGAAACGAGCAGTACTTC. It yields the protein CASRGWGGNEQYF. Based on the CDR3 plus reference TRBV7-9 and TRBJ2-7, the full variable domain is DTGVSQNPRHKITKRGQNVTFRCDPISEHNRLYWYRQTLGQGPEFLTYFQNEAQLEKSRLLSDRFSAERPKGSFSTLEIQRTEQGDSAMYLCASRGWGGNEQYFGPGTRLTVT.

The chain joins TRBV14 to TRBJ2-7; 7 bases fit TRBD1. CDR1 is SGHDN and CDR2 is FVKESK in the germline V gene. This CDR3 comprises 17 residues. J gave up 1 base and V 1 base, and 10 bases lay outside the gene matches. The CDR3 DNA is TGTGCCAGCAGCCAAGGAGTCACAGGGGCGCGATCCTACGAGCAGTACTTC. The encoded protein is CASSQGVTGARSYEQYF.

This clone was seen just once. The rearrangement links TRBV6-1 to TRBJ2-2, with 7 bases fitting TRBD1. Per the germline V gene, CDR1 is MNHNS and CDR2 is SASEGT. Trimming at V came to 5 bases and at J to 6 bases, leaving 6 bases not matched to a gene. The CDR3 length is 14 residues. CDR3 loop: CASSLTGRSGELFF. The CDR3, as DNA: TGTGCCAGCAGTTTGACAGGGCGGTCCGGGGAGCTGTTTTTT.

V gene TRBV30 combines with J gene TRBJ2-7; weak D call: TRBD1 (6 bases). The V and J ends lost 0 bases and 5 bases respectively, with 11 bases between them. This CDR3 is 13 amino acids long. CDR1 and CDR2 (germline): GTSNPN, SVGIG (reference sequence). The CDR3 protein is CAWSVHRDHEQYF. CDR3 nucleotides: TGTGCCTGGAGTGTACACAGGGACCACGAGCAGTACTTC.